Below are 30 T cell receptor beta chains sequenced from a single sample in a study of cytomegalovirus exposure and HLA in healthy donors. The PCR used 60 Vbeta and 13 Jbeta primers. Sequenced by immunoSEQ multiplex PCR; TCRdb stores in-frame clones only, minus some. The data hold 65,000 to 95,000 clones, with around 80% observed a single time. Specimen: PBMCs. Receptors were obtained from a human donor in good health.

The rearrangement joins TRBV14 to TRBJ2-3, with 9 bases lining up with TRBD2. The CDR3 consists of 16 residues. Trimming cost V 3 bases and J 2 bases; bases outside gene matches: 6. The germline gives CDR1 SGHDN, CDR2 FVKESK. CDR3 sequence: CASSQISGGFTDTQYF. The CDR3 DNA reads as TGTGCCAGCAGCCAGATTAGCGGGGGCTTCACAGATACGCAGTATTTT.

CDR3 bases: TGTGCCATCAGTGATGAGGACAGGGGAAGCACTGAAGCTTTCTTT. Protein: CAISDEDRGSTEAFF. V gene TRBV10-3 combines with J gene TRBJ1-1; TRBD1 matches at 9 bases. The CDR3 loop spans 15 amino acids. After removal of 3 bases from V and 4 bases from J, the junction contained 6 bases not matched to a gene. Germline CDR1 and CDR2: ENHRY and SYGVKD.

The chain employs TRBV6-5 and TRBJ2-3; D perhaps matches TRBD2 (6 bases). Germline V lookup: CDR1 MNHEY, CDR2 SVGAGI. Trimming removed 6 bases at V and 6 bases at J, with 10 bases between. This CDR3 contains 12 residues. CDR3 nucleotide sequence: TGTGCCAGCAGGGGGGACTCCGATACGCAGTATTTT. Its translation: CASRGDSDTQYF.

The gene calls are TRBV6-5 and TRBJ2-2; D is unresolved. Trimming removed 6 bases from V and 2 bases from J, with 4 bases in between. The CDR3 is 12 amino acids. CDR1 is MNHEY, CDR2 SVGAGI, per germline. The CDR3 nucleotides read TGTGCCAGCAGCAGAAACACCGGGGAGCTGTTTTTT. This gives the protein CASSRNTGELFF.

The chain couples TRBV9 to TRBJ2-5; the D gene is possibly TRBD2 (6 bases). The V gene lost 4 bases and the J gene lost 4 bases, with 29 bases spanning the gap. The germline CDR1 and CDR2 sequences are SGDLS and YYNGEE. This CDR3 is built from 19 residues. The DNA for the CDR3 is TGTGCCAGCAGCCCTGGGGGGATGGGGCAGGGCCGGGGACTAGAGACCCAGTACTTC. It translates to CASSPGGMGQGRGLETQYF.

The chain combines TRBV5-6 with TRBJ2-5; tentative D call: TRBD2 (5 bases). The tail of the sequence fits TRBJ2-7 better, so the J call may be wrong. The germline CDR1 and CDR2 sequences are SGHDT and YYEEEE. This CDR3 region has 16 residues. The CDR3 DNA is TGTGCCAGCAGCTTGGGAGGGCTCCCTGCTGGATACGAGCAGTACTTC. Amino acids: CASSLGGLPAGYEQYF.

This clone appeared a single time. V gene TRBV10-2 combines with J gene TRBJ2-5, with 11 bases that match TRBD1. The CDR3 sequence is 16 residues long. Trimming at V came to 2 bases and at J to 5 bases, leaving 7 bases not matched to a gene. Germline V gives CDR1 WSHSY, CDR2 SAAADI. The CDR3 loop is CASSEMGQGGRETQYF. Written as DNA, the CDR3 is TGCGCCAGCAGTGAGATGGGACAGGGGGGTAGGGAGACCCAGTACTTC.

This chain links TRBV6-4 with TRBJ2-3; 10 bases match TRBD2. Germline loops: CDR1 MRHNA, CDR2 SNTAGT. The length of the CDR3 is 15 residues. J lost 4 bases, V lost 0 bases, and 1 base had no gene match. Here the CDR3 reads CASSDSAGGPDTQYF. The DNA for the CDR3 is TGTGCCAGCAGTGACTCAGCGGGGGGGCCAGATACGCAGTATTTT.

Only a few counts were recorded for this clone. The V and J genes are TRBV6-5 and TRBJ2-1; 8 bases fit TRBD2. The CDR3 spans 15 residues. Germline values: CDR1 MNHEY, CDR2 SVGAGI. The V and J ends lost 9 bases and 4 bases, in that order; junction bases with no gene match: 11. CDR3 nucleotides: TGTGCCAGTAAAACCGACGGGACTAGGTACAATGAGCAGTTCTTC. Translation: CASKTDGTRYNEQFF.

The gene calls are TRBV7-2 and TRBJ2-2; D unresolved. V lost 0 bases and J lost 3, with 2 bases in between. Germline V CDR1 and CDR2: SGHTA, FQGNSA. The CDR3 length is 13 residues. The CDR3 spells CASSLAYTGELFF. CDR3 sequence (DNA): TGTGCCAGCAGCTTAGCCTACACCGGGGAGCTGTTTTTT.

The V gene is TRBV7-2, the J gene TRBJ1-2; TRBD1 might be the D (5 bases). Germline CDR1 SGHTA, CDR2 FQGNSA. This CDR3 region has 16 residues. The V end was cut by 2 bases, the J end by 6 bases, with 19 bases between. The CDR3 reads CASSLPRDSPNHGYTF. In DNA, the CDR3 is TGTGCCAGCAGCTTACCCCGGGACTCCCCCAACCATGGCTACACCTTC.

The chain has TRBV9 and TRBJ2-1, with 8 bases identical to TRBD2. Trimming cost V 3 bases and J 0 bases; bases outside gene matches: 8. Germline CDR1 and CDR2: SGDLS and YYNGEE. The CDR3 totals 17 residues. In DNA form, the CDR3 reads TGTGCCAGCAGCGCTGGTGGGAGCGGGGGCTCCTACAATGAGCAGTTCTTC. Its protein is CASSAGGSGGSYNEQFF.

The V call is TRBV19, the J call TRBJ2-1, with D hard to call. The CDR3 contains 12 residues. V lost 5 bases and J lost 3, with 5 bases in between. Per the germline V gene, CDR1 is LNHDA and CDR2 is SQIVND (reference sequence). The CDR3 DNA reads as TGTGCCAGTAGTCGCGGCTACAATGAGCAGTTCTTC. Translating it yields CASSRGYNEQFF.

This sequence joins TRBV2 and TRBJ2-5; D gene unclear. The CDR3 has 15 amino acids. V was clipped by 5 bases and J by 2 bases, with 15 bases between them. CDR1 and CDR2 (germline): SNHLY, FYNNEI. CDR3 sequence: CASSLGQTLQETQYF. As DNA, the CDR3 is TGTGCCAGCAGTTTGGGCCAGACCCTACAAGAGACCCAGTACTTC.

V gene TRBV7-2 combines with J gene TRBJ2-7; D ambiguous. The CDR3 loop spans 13 amino acids. V shed 4 bases and J shed 3 bases, with 10 bases lying between them. Germline assignment: CDR1 SGHTA and CDR2 FQGNSA. The CDR3 spells CASSSAPGYEQYF. The CDR3 DNA reads as TGTGCCAGCAGCTCTGCTCCCGGCTACGAGCAGTACTTC.

The CDR3 is CASSVDSLSNQPQHF. In nucleotides, the CDR3 is TGTGCCAGCAGCGTAGACAGCCTTAGCAATCAGCCCCAGCATTTT. This sequence joins TRBV2 and TRBJ1-5, with D possibly being TRBD1 (5 bases). Trimming left V 6 bases short and J 0 bases short, with 12 bases between. Germline V gene lookup returns CDR1 SNHLY and CDR2 FYNNEI. CDR3 length: 15 residues.

V usage is TRBV7-6 and J usage is TRBJ1-4; 7 bases fit TRBD1. The germline V gene has CDR1 SGHVS and CDR2 FNYEAQ. The ends lost 4 bases at V and 8 bases at J; junction bases unmatched: 7. This CDR3 contains 14 residues. CDR3 residues: CASSSDRVGEKLFF. DNA for the CDR3: TGTGCCAGCAGCTCTGACAGGGTCGGCGAAAAACTGTTTTTT.

This chain connects TRBV5-6 to TRBJ2-7; no definite D call. This CDR3 has 14 residues. V lost 0 bases and J 5 bases, leaving 12 bases between the germline ends. Germline V lookup: CDR1 SGHDT, CDR2 YYEEEE. The CDR3 loop is CASSLGTPSHEQYF. The CDR3 DNA sequence: TGTGCCAGCAGCTTGGGCACTCCCTCGCACGAGCAGTACTTC.

The gene calls are TRBV13 and TRBJ1-5, with D maybe TRBD1 (5 bases). CDR1 and CDR2 from the germline V gene are PRHDT and FYEKMQ (reference sequence). The germline V and J ends were trimmed by 2 bases and 2 bases, with 7 bases remaining between them. The CDR3 runs to 14 residues. As DNA, the CDR3 is TGTGCCAGCAGCTTATGGGGCCGCAATCAGCCCCAGCATTTT. Protein sequence: CASSLWGRNQPQHF.

The chain links TRBV4-1 to TRBJ2-2; possibly TRBD2 for D (5 bases). This CDR3 has 14 amino acids. The V and J ends lost 2 bases and 4 bases respectively, with 8 bases between them. Per the germline V gene, CDR1 is MGHRA and CDR2 is YSYEKL. This CDR3 is CASSQTEGTGELFF. CDR3 sequence (DNA): TGCGCCAGCAGCCAAACTGAGGGCACCGGGGAGCTGTTTTTT.

This chain uses TRBV7-9 with TRBJ1-5, with TRBD1 as a possible D gene (5 bases). This CDR3 region has 15 residues. Germline loops: CDR1 SEHNR, CDR2 FQNEAQ (reference sequence). V lost 1 base and J 7 bases, leaving 14 bases between the germline ends. The CDR3 region is CASSLVGGEGQPQHF. Here the CDR3 DNA reads TGTGCCAGCAGCTTAGTGGGGGGAGAGGGACAGCCCCAGCATTTT. Full variable domain (remainder filled in from reference TRBV7-9 and TRBJ1-5): DTGVSQNPRHKITKRGQNVTFRCDPISEHNRLYWYRQTLGQGPEFLTYFQNEAQLEKSRLLSDRFSAERPKGSFSTLEIQRTEQGDSAMYLCASSLVGGEGQPQHFGDGTRLSIL.

This sequence joins TRBV6-6 and TRBJ1-1; D not resolved. With 5 bases removed from V and 5 bases from J, the gap between germline ends came to 12 bases. CDR3 length: 13 amino acids. The germline CDR1 and CDR2 sequences are MNHNY and SVGAGI (reference sequence). CDR3 sequence reads: CASSQVTGTEAFF. For the CDR3, the DNA is TGTGCCAGCAGTCAAGTCACGGGGACTGAAGCTTTCTTT.

The V and J genes are TRBV12-5 and TRBJ2-1; the D gene is possibly TRBD2 (7 bases). The V end was cut by 6 bases, the J end by 4 bases, with 19 bases between. The CDR3 extends over 16 amino acids. Germline CDR1 LGHNT, CDR2 FRNRAP. The CDR3 protein is CASGLNTGGGYNEQFF. The CDR3 bases are TGTGCTAGTGGACTCAACACGGGGGGCGGGTACAATGAGCAGTTCTTC.

The chain recombines TRBV7-9 with TRBJ2-7, with 9 bases lining up with TRBD1. J was trimmed by 3 bases and V by 2 bases; bases with no gene match: 5. The CDR3 spans 15 residues. Germline V gene sequence: CDR1 SEHNR, CDR2 FQNEAQ (reference sequence). The CDR3 bases are TGTGCCAGCAGCTTAACAGAGGACAGGGGCTACGAGCAGTACTTC. This sequence encodes CASSLTEDRGYEQYF.

The chain couples TRBV27 to TRBJ1-1; 8 bases agree with TRBD1. With 5 bases clipped from V and 11 bases from J, the junction kept 13 bases outside the gene matches. The CDR3 is 14 amino acids. Germline CDR1 is MNHEY and CDR2 is SMNVEV (reference sequence). The CDR3: CASSPLWLQGGAFF. Written as DNA, the CDR3 is TGTGCCAGCAGTCCCCTCTGGCTACAGGGGGGTGCTTTCTTT.

This clone was counted a single time. The chain uses TRBV30 and TRBJ1-1; a weak D match, TRBD1 (5 bases). V was shortened by 8 bases and J by 0 bases, with 7 bases between the two germline ends. The CDR3 covers 11 residues. The germline V gene encodes CDR1 GTSNPN and CDR2 SVGIG (reference sequence). CDR3 bases: TGTGCCCACAGGTTGAACACTGAAGCTTTCTTT. Its protein product is CAHRLNTEAFF.

The gene calls are TRBV29-1 and TRBJ2-3; TRBD1 agrees at 9 bases. Germline V lookup: CDR1 SQVTM, CDR2 ANQGSEA. J gave up 1 base and V 6 bases, and 2 bases lay outside the gene matches. The CDR3 is 13 residues long. The CDR3 nucleotides read TGCAGCGTGAGACAGGGGGGCACAGATACGCAGTATTTT. Translating gives CSVRQGGTDTQYF.

The chain recombines TRBV7-2 with TRBJ2-2; D may be TRBD1 (6 bases). Trimming removed 5 bases at V and 6 bases at J, with 16 bases between. This CDR3 has 15 amino acids. Per the germline V gene, CDR1 is SGHTA and CDR2 is FQGNSA. CDR3 amino acids: CASSLQGFGSGELFF. CDR3 DNA: TGTGCCAGCAGCCTACAGGGATTTGGTTCCGGGGAGCTGTTTTTT. The full variable domain, with the rest looked up from reference TRBV7-2 and TRBJ2-2, is GAGVSQSPSNKVTEKGKDVELRCDPISGHTALYWYRQSLGQGLEFLIYFQGNSAPDKSGLPSDRFSAERTGGSVSTLTIQRTQQEDSAVYLCASSLQGFGSGELFFGEGSRLTVL.

The rearrangement uses TRBV13 and TRBJ1-4; TRBD1 agrees at 9 bases. This CDR3 region has 15 residues. In germline, CDR1 is PRHDT, CDR2 FYEKMQ (reference sequence). V dropped 5 bases and J dropped 4; count of bases not matched to a gene: 5. In DNA, the CDR3 is TGTGCCAGCAGCCCGTGGACAGGGGTTAATGAAAAACTGTTTTTT. Protein: CASSPWTGVNEKLFF. The full variable domain, rest sourced from reference TRBV13 and TRBJ1-4, is AAGVIQSPRHLIKEKRETATLKCYPIPRHDTVYWYQQGPGQDPQFLISFYEKMQSDKGSIPDRFSAQQFSDYHSELNMSSLELGDSALYFCASSPWTGVNEKLFFGSGTQLSVL.

The chain is built from TRBV5-8 and TRBJ2-7; TRBD1 agrees at 7 bases. Germline loops: CDR1 SGHTS, CDR2 YDEGEE. Trimming cost V 5 bases and J 4 bases; bases outside gene matches: 6. The CDR3 loop spans 13 amino acids. The CDR3 coding sequence is TGTGCCAGCAGATCCAAACAGGGGTACGAGCAGTACTTC. Its translation is CASRSKQGYEQYF.